This TCR beta chain was recovered during a study of cytomegalovirus exposure and HLA in healthy donors. Study findings and constraints: Using the classifier, cytomegalovirus status was reportedly diagnosed with high specificity and sensitivity. Cytomegalovirus-associated status was assigned to 164 TCR beta chains.

CDR3 length: 15 amino acids. After removal of 5 bases from V and 7 bases from J, the junction contained 8 bases not matched to a gene. From germline, CDR1 is SEHNR and CDR2 FQNEAQ (reference sequence). Worth noting for this clone: What it binds is unknown.

The PCR ran on 60 Vbeta and 13 Jbeta primers. The assay was immunoSEQ multiplex PCR, and TCRdb's table has in-frame clones only and misses some. The table includes 85,000 to 110,000 clones, approximately 70% detected once. This chain links TRBV7-9 with TRBJ1-2; 12 positions agree with TRBD1. Sequencing input: PBMCs. The receptor comes from a woman aged 45-65 years in good health and CMV-seronegative. The DNA of the CDR3 is TGTGCCAGCAGCACCGGGACAGGGGGCAAGCGTGGCTACACCTTC. Its protein is CASSTGTGGKRGYTF. Using reference TRBV7-9 and TRBJ1-2 for the parts outside the CDR3, the full variable domain is DTGVSQNPRHKITKRGQNVTFRCDPISEHNRLYWYRQTLGQGPEFLTYFQNEAQLEKSRLLSDRFSAERPKGSFSTLEIQRTEQGDSAMYLCASSTGTGGKRGYTFGSGTRLTVV.